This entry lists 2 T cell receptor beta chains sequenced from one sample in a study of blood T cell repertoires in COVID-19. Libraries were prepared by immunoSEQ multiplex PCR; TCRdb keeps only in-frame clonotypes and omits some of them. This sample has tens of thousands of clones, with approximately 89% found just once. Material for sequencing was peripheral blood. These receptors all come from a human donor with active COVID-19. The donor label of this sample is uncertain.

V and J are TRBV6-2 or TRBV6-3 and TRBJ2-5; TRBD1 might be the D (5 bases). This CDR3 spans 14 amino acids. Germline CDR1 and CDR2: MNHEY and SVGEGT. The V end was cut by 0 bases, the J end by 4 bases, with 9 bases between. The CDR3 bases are TGTGCCAGCAGTTACTCGGTGCAGGGAGAGACCCAGTACTTC. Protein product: CASSYSVQGETQYF.

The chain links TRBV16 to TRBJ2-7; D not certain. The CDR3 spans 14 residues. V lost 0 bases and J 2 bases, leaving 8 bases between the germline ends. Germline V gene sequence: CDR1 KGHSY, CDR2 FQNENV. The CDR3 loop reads CASSQSHYTYEQYF. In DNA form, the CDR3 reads TGTGCCAGCAGCCAATCACACTACACCTACGAGCAGTACTTC.